A selection of T cell receptor beta chains follows, all from one sample in a study of blood T cell repertoires in COVID-19. The protocol was immunoSEQ multiplex PCR, while the TCRdb copy is restricted to in-frame clones and leaves out a portion. Here the sample spans about 160,000 clones, 92% being singletons. The specimen sequenced was peripheral blood. The receptor source for this set is a man aged 25-40 years with COVID-19, enrolled during active disease. Both conserved end residues are part of each CDR3. The D gene is left open where the match is weak. Size values are once, few and many counts, or a class for expanded clones, and some rows have none.

clone_size	j_call	d_call	v_call	cdr3_aa	cdr3_nt
few	TRBJ1-1	.	TRBV30	CAWSVPMGRAFF	TGTGCCTGGAGTGTACCGATGGGGCGAGCTTTCTTT
.	TRBJ2-7	.	TRBV27	CASSSPLGRPGSYEQYF	TGTGCCAGCAGTTCCCCGTTGGGCAGGCCTGGCTCCTACGAGCAGTACTTC
.	TRBJ2-3	.	TRBV30	CAWSEGVLGGTQYF	TGTGCCTGGAGTGAGGGGGTCCTTGGAGGTACGCAGTATTTT
.	TRBJ1-1	.	TRBV13	CASSFRTELGADTEAFF	TGTGCCAGCAGCTTCCGGACAGAATTGGGGGCGGACACTGAAGCTTTCTTT
.	TRBJ2-7	.	TRBV19	CASSPADTSYEQYF	TGTGCCAGTAGTCCGGCGGACACATCCTACGAGCAGTACTTC
.	TRBJ2-1	.	TRBV3-1/TRBV3-2	CASSLTSSPYNEQFF	TGTGCCAGCAGCCTAACTAGCAGTCCCTACAATGAGCAGTTCTTC
.	TRBJ2-2	TRBD1	TRBV6-5	CASRGQAIYTGELFF	TGTGCCAGCCGAGGACAGGCCATTTACACCGGGGAGCTGTTTTTT
once	TRBJ1-1	TRBD1	TRBV5-5	CASSRLTGTNTEAFF	TGTGCCAGCAGCCGCCTGACAGGGACGAACACTGAAGCTTTCTTT
.	TRBJ1-1	.	TRBV29-1	CSVRNTEAFF	TGCAGCGTCAGAAACACTGAAGCTTTCTTT
.	TRBJ2-5	.	TRBV7-9	CASSFQGGETQYF	TGTGCCAGCAGCTTTCAGGGGGGAGAGACCCAGTACTTC
.	TRBJ2-1	TRBD2	TRBV27	CASSPRTSGGSMNEQFF	TGTGCCAGCAGTCCCCGGACTAGCGGGGGGTCGATGAATGAGCAGTTCTTC
once	TRBJ2-1	.	TRBV18	CASSPGGVNNEQFF	TGTGCCAGCTCACCCGGGGGAGTCAACAATGAGCAGTTCTTC
.	TRBJ2-7	.	TRBV9	CASSVGTADSYEQYF	TGTGCCAGCAGCGTCGGGACTGCGGACTCCTACGAGCAGTACTTC
.	TRBJ1-1	.	TRBV5-1	CASSHGGGVGTEAFF	TGCGCCAGCAGCCATGGAGGTGGGGTTGGGACTGAAGCTTTCTTT
many	TRBJ1-2	.	TRBV5-6	CASSFKGRPNYGYTF	TGTGCCAGCAGCTTTAAGGGGCGCCCCAACTATGGCTACACCTTC
few	TRBJ1-2	.	TRBV9	CASSNSRGYTF	TGTGCCAGCAGCAACAGCCGCGGCTACACCTTC
.	TRBJ2-7	TRBD1	TRBV6-5	CATTRQGASEQYF	TGTGCCACCACCCGACAGGGGGCATCCGAGCAGTACTTC
.	TRBJ1-1	TRBD1	TRBV19	CASSMGQAVTEAFF	TGTGCCAGTAGTATGGGACAGGCCGTCACTGAAGCTTTCTTT
.	TRBJ1-1	.	TRBV6-2/TRBV6-3	CASSYGGARTEAFF	TGTGCCAGCAGTTACGGGGGGGCGCGCACTGAAGCTTTCTTT
.	TRBJ2-3	TRBD1	TRBV18	CASSLNRTDRGRRQYF	TGTGCCAGCTCACTTAATAGAACAGACAGGGGGCGAAGGCAGTATTTT
few	TRBJ2-2	TRBD2	TRBV30	CAWAGLAGANTGELFF	TGTGCCTGGGCTGGACTAGCGGGGGCGAACACCGGGGAGCTGTTTTTT
.	TRBJ2-1	.	TRBV12-3/TRBV12-4	CASSPHYNEQFF	TGTGCCAGCAGCCCCCACTACAATGAGCAGTTCTTC
once	TRBJ1-2	.	TRBV20-1	CSATGSLGYTF	TGCAGTGCTACAGGGTCCCTGGGCTACACCTTC
.	TRBJ1-2	TRBD1	TRBV29-1	CSVGDSYNYGYTF	TGCAGCGTTGGGGACAGCTATAACTATGGCTACACCTTC
few	TRBJ2-5	.	TRBV7-8	CASSGSGGETQYF	TGTGCCAGCAGCGGATCGGGTGGGGAGACCCAGTACTTC
.	TRBJ1-1	TRBD1	TRBV4-1	CASSQIGQGARRTEAFF	TGCGCCAGCAGCCAAATCGGACAGGGGGCACGACGGACTGAAGCTTTCTTT
.	TRBJ1-1	TRBD1	TRBV6-5	CASSYSPGGSTEAFF	TGTGCCAGCAGTTACTCTCCAGGGGGCAGCACTGAAGCTTTCTTT
once	TRBJ2-7	.	TRBV20-1	CSASKGTEAYEQYF	TGCAGTGCTAGTAAGGGGACTGAGGCCTACGAGCAGTACTTC
.	TRBJ2-1	TRBD2	TRBV6-5	CASSYRAGGPYNEQFF	TGTGCCAGCAGTTACAGGGCGGGGGGGCCCTACAATGAGCAGTTCTTC
.	TRBJ2-3	.	TRBV12-3/TRBV12-4	CASSLKGTDTQYF	TGTGCCAGCAGTTTAAAGGGGACAGATACGCAGTATTTT
.	TRBJ2-5	TRBD1	TRBV6-2/TRBV6-3	CASSTQGARETQYF	TGTGCCAGCAGTACACAGGGGGCGAGGGAGACCCAGTACTTC
.	TRBJ2-5	TRBD1	TRBV19	CASTQGQGETQYF	TGTGCCAGTACCCAGGGACAGGGAGAGACCCAGTACTTC
.	TRBJ2-7	.	TRBV4-1	CASSQEQTPLYEQYF	TGCGCCAGCAGCCAAGAACAGACCCCCCTCTACGAGCAGTACTTC
.	TRBJ2-1	TRBD2	TRBV6-2/TRBV6-3	CASSYSAGTSGGWNEQFF	TGTGCCAGCAGTTACTCGGCCGGGACTAGCGGGGGATGGAATGAGCAGTTCTTC
.	TRBJ2-5	.	TRBV7-8	CASSLRQGPAQETQYF	TGTGCCAGCAGCTTAAGGCAGGGGCCTGCTCAAGAGACCCAGTACTTC
once	TRBJ1-5	TRBD1	TRBV2	CASSGGQQNQPQHF	TGTGCCAGCAGTGGGGGACAGCAGAACCAGCCCCAGCATTTT
.	TRBJ2-1	TRBD1	TRBV24-1	CATSDLRDRGHSYNEQFF	TGTGCCACCAGTGATTTGCGGGACAGGGGCCATTCCTACAATGAGCAGTTCTTC
.	TRBJ2-3	TRBD2	TRBV2	CASSEAYSADRTSGSTDTQYF	TGTGCCAGCAGTGAAGCTTATTCGGCAGATCGGACTAGCGGGTCCACAGATACGCAGTATTTT
.	TRBJ2-7	.	TRBV29-1	CSVGPSSYEQYF	TGCAGCGTTGGTCCCAGCTCCTACGAGCAGTACTTC
.	TRBJ2-1	TRBD2	TRBV19	CASRGLAGDNEQFF	TGTGCCAGTAGGGGACTAGCGGGGGACAATGAGCAGTTCTTC
.	TRBJ1-2	.	TRBV6-5	CASSYRATGIDYGYTF	TGTGCCAGCAGTTACCGTGCTACAGGGATCGATTATGGCTACACCTTC
.	TRBJ1-1	TRBD1	TRBV27	CASSQGLNTEAFF	TGTGCCAGCTCACAGGGGTTGAACACTGAAGCTTTCTTT
.	TRBJ1-1	.	TRBV2	CASSEASRGMGVFF	TGTGCCAGCAGTGAAGCGTCAAGAGGGATGGGAGTTTTCTTT